This is a list of T cell receptor beta chains from one sample in a study of human T cells and chemical hapten exposure. TCRdb used MiXCR to reprocess the RACE reads, holding one entry per CDR3 protein. In the table there are more than 70,000 distinct CDR3 sequences, 8.5% of which are singletons. The input for sequencing was whole blood, taken in connection with sensitization to the hapten diphenylcyclopropenone (DPC). The receptors come from a man between 35 and 55 years old with alopecia areata. Some clones in this sample may be carry-over from other donors' samples. The CDR3 runs from the conserved cysteine through the conserved F or W. D genes are given only for firm matches. The listing skips clone size in some rows; elsewhere it reads once, few, many or a size class.

V gene,J gene,D gene,clone size,CDR3 DNA,CDR3 protein
TRBV24-1,TRBJ2-5,-,few,TGTGCCACCATGGCAGGGACTGGAGAGACCCAGTACTTC,CATMAGTGETQYF
TRBV4-3,TRBJ2-1,TRBD2,-,TGCGCCAGCAGCAGGACTAGCGGGAGTACTGAGCAGTTCTTC,CASSRTSGSTEQFF
TRBV6-2/TRBV6-3,TRBJ2-7,TRBD2,many,TGTGCCAGTAGCGGGAGGGCCTCGACCTACGAGCAGTACTTC,CASSGRASTYEQYF
TRBV6-6,TRBJ2-5,TRBD2,-,TGTGCCAGCAACAGCCGGGGACTAACCACCCAAGAGACCCAGTACTTC,CASNSRGLTTQETQYF
TRBV6-1,TRBJ2-7,-,many,TGTGCCAGCACCGAGTGGGGGCAAGAGCAGTACTTC,CASTEWGQEQYF
TRBV29-1,TRBJ2-4,-,many,TGCAGCGGTAGTTTTTCGGACATTCAGTACTTC,CSGSFSDIQYF
TRBV5-1,TRBJ2-1,-,-,TGCGCCAGCAGCTTGGTTCCCGGGTTTGATCTCTACAATGAGCAGTTCTTC,CASSLVPGFDLYNEQFF
TRBV6-2/TRBV6-3,TRBJ1-1,TRBD1,many,TGTGCCAGCAGTAAGCGGGACAGGTGGGTCACTGAAGCTTTCTTT,CASSKRDRWVTEAFF
TRBV12-3/TRBV12-4,TRBJ2-3,-,few,TGTGCCAGCCCGGGAGCCACAGATACGCAGTATTTT,CASPGATDTQYF
TRBV7-3,TRBJ1-5,TRBD1,many,TGTGCCAGCAGCTTGAGAGGGGGCGATCAGCCCCAGCATTTT,CASSLRGGDQPQHF
TRBV5-1,TRBJ2-5,-,-,TGCGCCAGCAGCTTCTTAGCGGAGGCCACGAAGACCCAGTACTTC,CASSFLAEATKTQYF
TRBV24-1,TRBJ1-6,-,few,TGTGCCACCAGTGATCGACGGGATAATTCACCCCTCCACTTT,CATSDRRDNSPLHF
TRBV10-2,TRBJ2-3,TRBD2,once,TGCGCCAGCAGCCGCCCTAGCGGGAGGGCCCAAGATACGCAGTATTTT,CASSRPSGRAQDTQYF
TRBV29-1,TRBJ2-3,TRBD2,-,TGCAGCGTTGAGGTGGGAGGGACAGATACGCAGTATTTT,CSVEVGGTDTQYF
TRBV7-6,TRBJ2-6,-,-,TGTGCCAGCAGCTTAGCCGCTGGGGCCAACGTCCTGACTTTC,CASSLAAGANVLTF
TRBV5-1,TRBJ2-2,TRBD1,-,TGCGCCAGCAGTACCACAGGGGCCGGGGAGCTGTTTTTT,CASSTTGAGELFF
TRBV4-1,TRBJ2-7,TRBD2,-,TGCGCCAGCAGCCAGGCACTAGCGGGAGGGCCCTACGAGCAGTACTTC,CASSQALAGGPYEQYF
TRBV28,TRBJ1-5,TRBD1,many,TGTGCCAGCAGTAACGGGACAGGGGAACAGCCCCAGCATTTT,CASSNGTGEQPQHF
TRBV5-4,TRBJ2-1,-,-,TGTGCCAGCAGCTTGAGGGCTCTTAATGAGCAGTTCTTC,CASSLRALNEQFF
TRBV7-2,TRBJ2-3,TRBD2,few,TGTGCCAGCAGCTTACTAGGCGGGAGTCAAGATACGCAGTATTTT,CASSLLGGSQDTQYF
TRBV20-1,TRBJ2-3,TRBD2,few,TGCAGTGCTCCTAGCGTCGGGGGGGTAGATACGCAGTATTTT,CSAPSVGGVDTQYF
TRBV29-1,TRBJ1-5,TRBD1,many,TGCAGCGTCGGCACAGGGGGCAATCAGCCCCAGCATTTT,CSVGTGGNQPQHF
TRBV10-3,TRBJ2-3,-,many,TGTGCCATCAGTGATGTGGCAGATACGCAGTATTTT,CAISDVADTQYF
TRBV29-1,TRBJ2-7,-,many,TGCAGCGTGGGGTCAGGGTTATACGAGCAGTACTTC,CSVGSGLYEQYF
TRBV4-3,TRBJ2-1,-,many,TGCGCCAGCAGCCAAGTCCGACGCTGGGGGAATGAGCAGTTCTTC,CASSQVRRWGNEQFF
TRBV18,TRBJ1-2,-,many,TGTGCCAGCTCACCATCGCACGACCCAAGGGGACCTAACTATGGCTACACCTTC,CASSPSHDPRGPNYGYTF
TRBV13,TRBJ1-1,TRBD1,few,TGTGCCAGCAGCCGGACAGGGGCCACTGAAGCTTTCTTT,CASSRTGATEAFF
TRBV6-2/TRBV6-3,TRBJ2-3,-,many,TGTGCCAGCAGTTACGCGCCGGGGAGCGTAGACACAGATACGCAGTATTTT,CASSYAPGSVDTDTQYF
TRBV4-3,TRBJ2-4,TRBD2,-,TGCGCCAGCAGCCAAGATGGGGGACTAGCGGGGGGGAAAAACATTCAGTACTTC,CASSQDGGLAGGKNIQYF
TRBV7-3,TRBJ2-1,-,few,TGTGCCAGCAGCTTAGGGAGTGGCAGTGAGCAGTTCTTC,CASSLGSGSEQFF
TRBV11-2,TRBJ2-2,TRBD1,many,TGTGCCAGCAGCTTAGACCCAGGGGGATTGGCCGGGGAGCTGTTTTTT,CASSLDPGGLAGELFF
TRBV4-3,TRBJ1-5,-,many,TGCGCCAGCAGCCAAGATCCGGGTACAAGTAGCAATCAGCCCCAGCATTTT,CASSQDPGTSSNQPQHF
TRBV24-1,TRBJ2-3,-,few,TGTGCCACCAGTGACCCCGAGTTCACCACAGATACGCAGTATTTT,CATSDPEFTTDTQYF
TRBV3-1,TRBJ2-1,-,many,TGTGCCAGCAGCCTGACTTGGACGGATGAGCAGTTCTTC,CASSLTWTDEQFF
TRBV6-2/TRBV6-3,TRBJ2-3,-,few,TGTGCCAGCAGTTCAGTAACTACCGTCACAGATACGCAGTATTTT,CASSSVTTVTDTQYF
TRBV4-3,TRBJ2-5,-,few,TGCGCCAGCAGCCAAGGTTTAGGCGGCCTAGAGACCCAGTACTTC,CASSQGLGGLETQYF
TRBV20-1,TRBJ2-3,-,many,TGCAGTGCCTCTGAGCGGTTCAGGCGCACAGATACGCAGTATTTT,CSASERFRRTDTQYF
TRBV7-8,TRBJ2-1,TRBD2,-,TGTGCCAGCAGCTCTGGACTAGCGTCTTACAATGAGCAGTTCTTC,CASSSGLASYNEQFF
TRBV6-2/TRBV6-3,TRBJ1-1,TRBD1,many,TGTGCCAGCAGTTACTCGACGGTGCAGGGGGGAGCTTTCTTT,CASSYSTVQGGAFF
TRBV7-2,TRBJ2-3,-,few,TGTGCCAGCAGCCTAAGACAGACAGATACGCAGTATTTT,CASSLRQTDTQYF
TRBV6-2/TRBV6-3,TRBJ2-5,TRBD1,many,TGTGCCAGCAGTTACTCCATCTCGACAGGGGTCCAAGAGACCCAGTACTTC,CASSYSISTGVQETQYF
TRBV6-2/TRBV6-3,TRBJ2-2,TRBD2,few,TGTGCCAGCAGTTACGCTTTGGGACTAAACACCGGGGAGCTGTTTTTT,CASSYALGLNTGELFF
TRBV21-1,TRBJ2-6,-,once,TGTGCCAGCATCAAATTTGAGGACTCTGGGGCCAACGTCCTGACTTTC,CASIKFEDSGANVLTF
TRBV4-2,TRBJ1-3,-,many,TGTGCCAGCAGCCAAGTTGAGGGGTCAAACACCATATATTTT,CASSQVEGSNTIYF
TRBV2,TRBJ1-6,-,many,TGTGCCAGCAGTAGCAGGGATAGAAATTCACCCCTCCACTTT,CASSSRDRNSPLHF
TRBV7-2,TRBJ2-1,-,few,TGTGCCAGCAGCTTAGGGCCGCTAGGACGAAATGAGCAGTTCTTC,CASSLGPLGRNEQFF
TRBV6-1,TRBJ2-7,TRBD2,few,TGTGCCAGCAGTGCCTGGACTAGTATGTTCGAGCAGTACTTC,CASSAWTSMFEQYF
TRBV9,TRBJ1-1,TRBD1,many,TGTGCCAGCAGCCTGACAGGGGGCACTGAAGCTTTCTTT,CASSLTGGTEAFF
TRBV6-2/TRBV6-3,TRBJ2-3,TRBD2,few,TGTGCCTGCTCGCTAGCGGTCTTCACAGATACGCAGTATTTT,CACSLAVFTDTQYF
TRBV2,TRBJ2-3,-,many,TGTGCCAGCAGGCTGACAGGAGCAAGCACAGATACGCAGTATTTT,CASRLTGASTDTQYF
TRBV7-2,TRBJ1-1,-,-,TGTGCCAGCAGCTTCTCGTGGAAGGGGCGCAGTACTGAAGCTTTCTTT,CASSFSWKGRSTEAFF
TRBV19,TRBJ2-2,-,-,TGTGCCAGTACCCCAGAAGGGAACACCGGGGAGCTGTTTTTT,CASTPEGNTGELFF
TRBV7-8,TRBJ2-5,-,few,TGTGCCAGCAGCTTAGCGGGAATGGGGGTGAGAGAGACCCAGTACTTC,CASSLAGMGVRETQYF
TRBV12-3/TRBV12-4,TRBJ1-6,-,many,TGTGCCAGCAGCGCCCCAGGCAGACCCCTCCACTTT,CASSAPGRPLHF
TRBV24-1,TRBJ2-3,TRBD2,-,TGTGCCACCAGTGATTTCTCACTAGCGGCAGATACGCAGTATTTT,CATSDFSLAADTQYF
TRBV12-3/TRBV12-4,TRBJ2-1,TRBD2,-,TGTGCCAGCAGCTCCCTTACCAGGCTAGCGGCCTACAATGAGCAGTTCTTC,CASSSLTRLAAYNEQFF
TRBV5-1,TRBJ1-2,TRBD1,many,TGCGCCAGCAGCCTAAACCAGGGGGACGGCTACACCTTC,CASSLNQGDGYTF